This T cell receptor beta chain was captured in a study of OX40 agonist ivuxolimab in advanced cancers. General study points: At 0.1 to 3.0 mg/kg, clonal expansion of CD4+ and CD8+ blood T cells had occurred by week 6. Compared with CD4+, CD8+ T cells on average had more expanded clones. Expanded peripheral T cell antigen specificity was not determined.

The timepoints at which blood was sampled were baseline, cycle 4 day 1, and cycle 7 day 1. Measured with immunoSEQ multiplex PCR; TCRdb has only the in-frame clones, and not every one. Of tens of thousands of clones detected, over 80% appear once; the ten largest clones hold 0.4% to 0.65%. Details on this clone: The antigen is unknown.

The starting material was CD4+ or CD8+ T cells sorted from blood, obtained in a trial of the OX40 agonist ivuxolimab. The source of this sequence is an adult with an advanced solid tumor such as melanoma, head and neck, liver or kidney cancer.

The CDR3: CASSSAAGGSYGYTF. CDR3 nucleotide sequence: TGTGCCAGCTCCTCAGCGGCAGGGGGCAGTTATGGCTACACCTTC. The V and J genes are TRBV6-1 and TRBJ1-2, with 8 bases that match TRBD1. Germline trimming cut 8 bases from V and 5 bases from J; bases unmatched to any gene: 13. CDR1 and CDR2 (germline): MNHNS, SASEGT. This CDR3 is 15 amino acids long.